The 17 T cell receptor beta chains below come from one sample, sequenced in a study of T-cell memory formation after mild COVID-19. MiXCR was run by TCRdb on the 5' RACE reads, yielding one entry per CDR3 protein. The sample has hundreds of thousands of distinct CDR3 sequences; over 15% are singletons. Material for sequencing was PBMCs or a T cell subset sorted from them (not recorded which). These receptors originate from an adult woman who had mild COVID-19 (a few samples of this study predate the infection). Cell type and time point are not known.

The chain employs TRBV20-1 and TRBJ2-5; 7 positions agree with TRBD2. Per the germline V gene, CDR1 is DFQATT and CDR2 is SNEGSKA (reference sequence). J lost 5 bases, V lost 6 bases, and 9 bases had no gene match. The CDR3 spans 13 residues. CDR3 coding DNA: TGCAGTGCAATACGCCCCGGGGGGGAGACCCAGTACTTC. Residues: CSAIRPGGETQYF.

The table lists this clonotype with a few counts. As DNA, the CDR3 is TGTGCCAGCAGCTTGGGACAGGGAGTCACCGGGGAGCTGTTTTTT. Its translation: CASSLGQGVTGELFF. The rearrangement uses TRBV5-6 and TRBJ2-2, with 7 bases lining up with TRBD1. This CDR3 region has 15 residues. The junction had 3 bases not matched to a gene; V was cut back by 0 bases and J by 4 bases. The germline CDR1 and CDR2 sequences are SGHDT and YYEEEE.

This sequence joins TRBV3-1 and TRBJ1-6, with 12 bases fitting TRBD1. Per germline, CDR1 LGHDT and CDR2 YNNKEL (reference sequence). The V segment lost 5 bases and the J segment 7 bases; nucleotides outside the gene matches: 6. CDR3 length equals 16 residues. The CDR3 DNA follows: TGTGCCAGCAGCAACCCGGGACAGGGGGCCAATTCACCCCTCCACTTT. It specifies CASSNPGQGANSPLHF.

This sequence joins TRBV6-2 or TRBV6-3 and TRBJ2-6; D call uncertain. The CDR3 is made up of 16 amino acids. CDR1 and CDR2 (germline): MNHEY, SVGEGT. Trimming pared 4 bases from V and 0 bases from J, leaving 10 bases between. CDR3 loop: CASSWNSRSGANVLTF. The CDR3 nucleotides are TGTGCCAGCAGTTGGAACAGTCGCTCTGGGGCCAACGTCCTGACTTTC.

This clonotype has a handful of counts. The V and J genes are TRBV4-2 and TRBJ1-5; 7 bases fit TRBD1. This CDR3 region has 16 residues. Germline V gene sequence: CDR1 LGHNA, CDR2 YNFKEQ. The V gene end was trimmed by 4 bases and the J gene end by 1 base; junction bases not matched to a gene: 7. Here the CDR3 reads CASSLDRARSNQPQHF. The CDR3, as DNA: TGTGCCAGCAGCCTAGACAGGGCTAGGAGCAATCAGCCCCAGCATTTT.

The table lists this clonotype with a few counts. The chain recombines TRBV27 with TRBJ2-5; 7 bases are a match to TRBD2. Germline V gene sequence: CDR1 MNHEY, CDR2 SMNVEV (reference sequence). CDR3 length: 16 amino acids. After removal of 5 bases from V and 5 bases from J, the junction contained 14 bases not matched to a gene. CDR3: CASSTPRGDQRETQYF. The CDR3 nucleotides read TGTGCCAGCAGTACCCCCCGGGGGGACCAAAGGGAGACCCAGTACTTC.

This chain uses TRBV12-3 or TRBV12-4 with TRBJ2-1; 8 nucleotides line up with TRBD1. CDR3 size: 15 residues. V lost 2 bases, J lost 4 bases, and 4 bases stayed unmatched. The CDR3 loop reads CASSLSGGRYNEQFF. The CDR3 bases are TGTGCCAGCAGTTTATCAGGGGGCCGTTACAATGAGCAGTTCTTC.

J is TRBJ1-1 and V is TRBV6-6, with TRBD1 identical over 8 bases. V trimming: 4 bases; J trimming: 1 base; junction bases outside the gene matches: 11. CDR1 is MNHNY and CDR2 is SVGAGI in the germline V gene (reference sequence). The CDR3 extends over 17 amino acids. Here the CDR3 DNA reads TGTGCCAGCAGTTCCTCTCCTTGGACAGGGTGGAACACTGAAGCTTTCTTT. Encoded protein: CASSSSPWTGWNTEAFF.

This clonotype was counted many times. The J gene is TRBJ2-3, the V gene TRBV14; 8 bases are a match to TRBD2. CDR1 SGHDN and CDR2 FVKESK come from the germline V gene. The CDR3 runs to 15 residues. J lost 3 bases, V lost 2 bases, and 4 bases had no gene match. The chain's CDR3 is CASSQTGTRTDTQYF. CDR3 DNA sequence: TGTGCCAGCAGCCAAACCGGGACTAGAACAGATACGCAGTATTTT.

The chain carries TRBV10-1 and TRBJ1-2, with a tentative D call TRBD1 (6 bases). The CDR3 covers 16 residues. CDR1 and CDR2 (germline): WNHNN, SYGVQD (reference sequence). Trimming left V 6 bases short and J 8 bases short, with 25 bases between. The CDR3, as DNA: TGCGCCAGCAGAAAGTTTCTGGGCCTAACAAGGGGGGGCTACACCTTC. This translates into CASRKFLGLTRGGYTF.

The DNA of the CDR3 is TGTGCCAGCAGTACTAGCGGGGGAATCCAAGAGACCCAGTACTTC. It is translated as CASSTSGGIQETQYF. V is TRBV27 and J is TRBJ2-5; 11 bases match TRBD2. J was trimmed by 1 base and V by 5 bases; bases with no gene match: 3. Germline lookup yields CDR1 MNHEY and CDR2 SMNVEV (reference sequence). The CDR3 spans 15 residues.

The sample holds a few counts of this clonotype. V and J are TRBV9 and TRBJ1-2; perhaps TRBD1 as D (5 bases). The CDR3 contains 14 residues. V was clipped by 6 bases and J by 6 bases, with 18 bases between them. Germline CDR1 SGDLS, CDR2 YYNGEE. The CDR3 DNA reads as TGTGCCAGCACCCAGGGTGGAGGGATCGATGGCTACACCTTC. It yields the protein CASTQGGGIDGYTF.

This clonotype has just a few counts. The rearrangement uses TRBV28 and TRBJ2-5, with D possibly matching TRBD2 (5 bases). Trimming removed 6 bases from V and 1 base from J, with 12 bases in between. The germline V gene encodes CDR1 MDHEN and CDR2 SYDVKM. This CDR3 comprises 14 residues. The CDR3 loop reads CASSTTGSQETQYF. DNA for the CDR3: TGTGCCAGCAGCACGACGGGGTCCCAAGAGACCCAGTACTTC.

This clonotype was seen a handful of times. The V call is TRBV6-6, the J call TRBJ1-5, with a weak D call TRBD1 (6 bases). Germline CDR1 is MNHNY and CDR2 is SVGAGI (reference sequence). The V and J ends lost 6 bases and 7 bases respectively, with 13 bases between them. CDR3 length: 13 residues. The CDR3 loop reads CASRSFQGQPQHF. In DNA, the CDR3 is TGTGCCAGCAGGTCTTTCCAGGGGCAGCCCCAGCATTTT.

In its sample, this clonotype was seen many times. The rearrangement links TRBV24-1 to TRBJ2-1, with D perhaps given as TRBD1 or TRBD2 (7 bases each). This CDR3 is 16 amino acids long. The V gene lost 4 bases and the J gene lost 0 bases, with 12 bases spanning the gap. Germline CDR1 is KGHDR and CDR2 is SFDVKD. CDR3 nucleotides: TGTGCCACCAGTGACCCCAGGGGGGGCTCCTACAATGAGCAGTTCTTC. Protein product: CATSDPRGGSYNEQFF.

This clonotype occurred a few times. The CDR3 DNA reads TGTGCCATCAGTGTTGGCACCAGCAATGAGCAGTTCTTC. This translates into CAISVGTSNEQFF. The chain uses TRBV10-3 and TRBJ2-1, with no clear D. V lost 4 bases, J lost 6 bases, and 10 bases lay in between. CDR3 length: 13 residues. Germline lookup yields CDR1 ENHRY and CDR2 SYGVKD.

A few counts support this clonotype. This sequence joins TRBV3-1 and TRBJ2-6; 8 bases match TRBD1. There are 15 residues in the CDR3. The germline V gene encodes CDR1 LGHDT and CDR2 YNNKEL (reference sequence). After removal of 1 base from V and 12 bases from J, the junction contained 8 bases not matched to a gene. CDR3 nucleotides: TGTGCCAGCAGCCAAGTGCCAGGGGGCGCCGTCGTCCTGACTTTC. Translated, it gives CASSQVPGGAVVLTF.